A single sample is the source of the 11 T cell receptor beta chains below, sequenced in a study of T cell repertoires in aging, cancer and after chemotherapy. A mixed TRB-A/B primer pool amplified rearranged TRB by multiplex touch-down PCR. TCRdb reprocessed the multiplex PCR reads via MiXCR and lists one record per CDR3 protein. The sample holds some 8,000 distinct CDR3 sequences; 25% to 40% are singletons and the top ten take approximately 11%. Amplification of TCR beta used genomic DNA extracted from peripheral blood. Source material: blood. These receptors were obtained from a human donor in good health.

This clonotype was detected only a few times. V and J are TRBV18 and TRBJ2-7; D is unresolved. The CDR3 contains 11 residues. Between the trimmed V and J ends, which lost 3 bases and 5 bases, there was a span of 5 bases. CDR1 and CDR2 from the germline V gene are KGHSH and LQKENI. The CDR3 DNA sequence: TGTGCCAGCTCACCTCGCGACGAGCAGTACTTC. Its translation: CASSPRDEQYF.

This clonotype came up a few times. The CDR3 region has the DNA TGCAGTGCTAGAGTCCCGGGGACAGGGTACGAGCAGTACTTC. It translates to CSARVPGTGYEQYF. V gene TRBV20-1 combines with J gene TRBJ2-7, with 9 nucleotides matching TRBD1. After removal of 1 base from V and 4 bases from J, the junction contained 5 bases not matched to a gene. This CDR3 is built from 14 residues. The germline gives CDR1 DFQATT, CDR2 SNEGSKA (reference sequence).

The chain uses TRBV7-9 and TRBJ2-2; 7 bases map to TRBD2. CDR3 size: 17 residues. The ends lost 4 bases at V and 2 bases at J; junction bases unmatched: 10. From germline, CDR1 is SEHNR and CDR2 FQNEAQ (reference sequence). The CDR3 region has the DNA TGTGCCAGCAGCTCCGGCTGGGAGGGACTAAACACCGGGGAGCTGTTTTTT. Encoded protein: CASSSGWEGLNTGELFF.

V gene TRBV10-3 combines with J gene TRBJ2-7; 12 nucleotides agree with TRBD2. V was pared by 7 bases and J by 4 bases, with 11 bases of the junction left unmatched. The length of the CDR3 is 16 residues. CDR1 and CDR2 (germline): ENHRY, SYGVKD. The DNA for the CDR3 is TGTGCCATCACAACTCGGACTAGCGGGGCCCATTACGAGCAGTACTTC. This translates into CAITTRTSGAHYEQYF.

This chain uses TRBV27 with TRBJ2-7; D may be TRBD1 (6 bases). The V gene lost 2 bases and the J gene lost 4 bases, with 15 bases spanning the gap. The CDR3 is 15 amino acids. Germline V gives CDR1 MNHEY, CDR2 SMNVEV (reference sequence). This chain's CDR3 is CASSLMGQGMYEQYF. The DNA for the CDR3 is TGTGCCAGCAGTTTAATGGGACAAGGGATGTACGAGCAGTACTTC.

The chain recombines TRBV7-6 with TRBJ2-1; 9 nucleotides align to TRBD2. This CDR3 contains 15 residues. V dropped 5 bases and J dropped 4; count of bases not matched to a gene: 6. In germline, CDR1 is SGHVS, CDR2 FNYEAQ. The CDR3 DNA sequence: TGTGCCAGCAGCCTCGTAGCGGGGGAGTACAATGAGCAGTTCTTC. This encodes CASSLVAGEYNEQFF.

The chain couples TRBV12-3 or TRBV12-4 to TRBJ2-5; the D call may be TRBD1 or TRBD2 (6 bases each). The V end lost 6 bases, the J end lost 3 bases, and 14 bases lay between the germline ends. The CDR3 extends over 14 amino acids. The DNA for the CDR3 is TGTGCCAGCAGCTTGGGGGGCTGGGAAGAGACCCAGTACTTC. Amino acid sequence: CASSLGGWEETQYF.

About this clonotype: Being one base from a much bigger clone, this may be a read error. This chain uses TRBV19 with TRBJ1-6; 7 bases fit TRBD1. Germline CDR1 reads LNHDA; CDR2 reads SQIVND (reference sequence). This CDR3 contains 13 residues. CDR3 nucleotides: TGTGCCAGTGCGACAGGGTATAATTTACCCCTCCACTTT. Its protein product is CASATGYNLPLHF.

The genes are TRBV12-3 or TRBV12-4 and TRBJ2-5, with 9 bases matching TRBD2. This CDR3 is built from 14 residues. Losses at the gene ends were 1 base for V and 10 bases for J; bases not matched to a gene: 7. DNA of the CDR3: TGTGCCAGCAGTTTAGATCCAGCGGGGGGAGTCCAGTACTTC. Protein sequence: CASSLDPAGGVQYF.

The chain couples TRBV11-2 to TRBJ1-4; TRBD1 aligns across 11 bases. The ends lost 5 bases at V and 5 bases at J; junction bases unmatched: 4. The germline CDR1 and CDR2 sequences are SGHAT and FQNNGV. The length of the CDR3 is 15 residues. The CDR3 nucleotides read TGTGCCAGCAGCCGGACAGGGGGCCAAAATGAAAAACTGTTTTTT. Encoded protein: CASSRTGGQNEKLFF.

The chain joins TRBV5-5 to TRBJ2-7; TRBD1 might be the D (6 bases). This CDR3 is 12 amino acids long. V lost 2 bases, J lost 3 bases, and 6 bases lay in between. Germline CDR1 is SGHKS and CDR2 is YYEKEE (reference sequence). The CDR3 loop reads CASSLQGYEQYF. DNA for the CDR3: TGTGCCAGCAGCTTACAGGGCTACGAGCAGTACTTC.